This TCR beta chain stems from a study of CD8 T cells in ankylosing spondylitis. General study points: Before this, some motif variants had been reported in reactive arthritis synovial fluid and blood.

Library preparation for TCR beta used quantitative 5'-RACE with molecular barcodes. One entry per CDR3 protein results from TCRdb running MiXCR on the 5' RACE reads. The sample lists more than 150,000 distinct CDR3 sequences; 10% to 15% were seen once. Between the trimmed V and J ends, which lost 5 bases and 6 bases, there was a span of 20 bases. The CDR3 is 15 amino acids. Germline V gives CDR1 SGHRS, CDR2 YFSETQ. This clonotype was recorded many times. What it recognizes is unknown. This sequence was found in a female donor with ankylosing spondylitis or in good health (not recorded which). The chain recombines TRBV5-1 with TRBJ1-2; D is ambiguous. The material sequenced was blood, either unsorted or a sorted T cell fraction (not recorded which). The CDR3 region is CASSWTATQRDGYTF. CDR3 DNA: TGCGCCAGCAGTTGGACGGCTACCCAGAGGGATGGCTACACCTTC.